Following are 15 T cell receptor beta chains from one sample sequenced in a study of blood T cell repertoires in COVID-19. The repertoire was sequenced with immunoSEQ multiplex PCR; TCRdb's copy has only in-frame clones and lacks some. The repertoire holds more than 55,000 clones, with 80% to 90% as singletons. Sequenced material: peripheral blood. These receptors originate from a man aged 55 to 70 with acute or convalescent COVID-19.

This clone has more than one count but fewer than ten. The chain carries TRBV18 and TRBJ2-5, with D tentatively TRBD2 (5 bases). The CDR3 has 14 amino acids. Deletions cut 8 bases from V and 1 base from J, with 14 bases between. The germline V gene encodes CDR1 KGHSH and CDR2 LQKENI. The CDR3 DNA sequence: TGTGCCAGCGCCCGAGGACTGGCCCAAGAGACCCAGTACTTC. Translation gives CASARGLAQETQYF.

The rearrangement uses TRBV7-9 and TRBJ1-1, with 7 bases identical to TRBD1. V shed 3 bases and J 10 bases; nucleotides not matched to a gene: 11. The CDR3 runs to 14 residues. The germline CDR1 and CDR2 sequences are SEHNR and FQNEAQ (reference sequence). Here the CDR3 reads CASSFPQGGEVAFF. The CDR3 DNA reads TGTGCCAGCAGCTTTCCCCAGGGGGGAGAGGTAGCTTTCTTT.

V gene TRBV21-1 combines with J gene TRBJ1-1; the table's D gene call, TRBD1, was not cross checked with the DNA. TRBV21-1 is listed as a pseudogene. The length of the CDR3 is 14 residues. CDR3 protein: CASSPQGKGTEAFF. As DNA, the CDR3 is TGTGCCAGCAGCCCACAGGGGAAGGGGACTGAAGCTTTCTTT.

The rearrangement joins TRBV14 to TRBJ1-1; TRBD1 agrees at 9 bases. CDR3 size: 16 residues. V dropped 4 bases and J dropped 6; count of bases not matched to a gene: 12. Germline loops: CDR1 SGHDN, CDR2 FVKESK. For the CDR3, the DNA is TGTGCCAGCAGCCCTCCCAGGCACAGGGGGCAACCTGAAGCTTTCTTT. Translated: CASSPPRHRGQPEAFF.

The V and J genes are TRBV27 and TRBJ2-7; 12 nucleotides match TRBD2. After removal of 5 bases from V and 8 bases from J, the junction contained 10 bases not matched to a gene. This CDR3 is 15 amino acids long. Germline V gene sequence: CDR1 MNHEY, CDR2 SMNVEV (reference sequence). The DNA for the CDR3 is TGTGCCAGCAGTACCTTTAGGCTAGCGGGAGGGCAGCAGTACTTC. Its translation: CASSTFRLAGGQQYF.

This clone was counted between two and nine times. In nucleotides, the CDR3 is TGCGCCAGCAGCCGAGGACAGGGGAACACTGAAGCTTTCTTT. It yields the protein CASSRGQGNTEAFF. This sequence joins TRBV5-1 and TRBJ1-1; the match to TRBD1 covers 8 bases. J gave up 1 base and V 4 bases, and 3 bases lay outside the gene matches. Germline CDR1 reads SGHRS; CDR2 reads YFSETQ. The CDR3 runs 14 residues.

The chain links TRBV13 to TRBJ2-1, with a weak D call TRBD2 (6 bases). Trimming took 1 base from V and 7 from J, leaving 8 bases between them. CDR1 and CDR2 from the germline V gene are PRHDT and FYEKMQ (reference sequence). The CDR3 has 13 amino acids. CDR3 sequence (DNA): TGTGCCAGCAGCTTAGCGGGAGAGAATGAGCAGTTCTTC. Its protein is CASSLAGENEQFF.

The CDR3 coding sequence is TGTGCCAGCAGTGACAGGGGGGATCGCCCAGATACGCAGTATTTT. It is translated as CASSDRGDRPDTQYF. V usage is TRBV2 and J usage is TRBJ2-3; D might be TRBD1 (7 bases). CDR3 length equals 15 residues. CDR1 is SNHLY, CDR2 FYNNEI, per germline. With 3 bases removed from V and 4 bases from J, the gap between germline ends came to 14 bases.

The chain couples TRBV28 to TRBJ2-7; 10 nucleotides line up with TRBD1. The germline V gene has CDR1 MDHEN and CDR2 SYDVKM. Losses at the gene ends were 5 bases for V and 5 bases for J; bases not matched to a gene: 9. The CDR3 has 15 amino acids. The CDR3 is CASSLAGTGVHEQYF. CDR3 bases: TGTGCCAGCAGTCTTGCCGGGACAGGGGTCCACGAGCAGTACTTC.

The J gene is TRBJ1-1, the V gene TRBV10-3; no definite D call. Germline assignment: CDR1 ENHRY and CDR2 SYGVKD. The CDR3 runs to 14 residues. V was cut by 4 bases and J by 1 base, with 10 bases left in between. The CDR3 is CAISALLENTEAFF. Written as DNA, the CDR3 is TGTGCCATCAGTGCCCTCCTAGAGAACACTGAAGCTTTCTTT.

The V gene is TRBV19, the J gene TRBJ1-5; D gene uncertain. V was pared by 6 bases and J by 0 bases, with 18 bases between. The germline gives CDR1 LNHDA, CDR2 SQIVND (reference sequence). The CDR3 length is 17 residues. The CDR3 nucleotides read TGTGCCAGTAGCCCCCGCCCGCTAATATATAGCAATCAGCCCCAGCATTTT. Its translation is CASSPRPLIYSNQPQHF.

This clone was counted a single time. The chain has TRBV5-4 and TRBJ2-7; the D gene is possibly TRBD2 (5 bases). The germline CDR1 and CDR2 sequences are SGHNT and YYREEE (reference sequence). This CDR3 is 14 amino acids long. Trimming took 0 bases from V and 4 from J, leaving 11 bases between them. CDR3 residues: CASSLGGGGYEQYF. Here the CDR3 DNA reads TGTGCCAGCAGCTTGGGCGGCGGCGGGTACGAGCAGTACTTC.

The CDR3 region is CASSVSAGTAKQFF. The CDR3 nucleotides read TGTGCCAGCAGCGTATCCGCCGGGACTGCGAAGCAGTTCTTC. The chain carries TRBV9 and TRBJ2-1; D perhaps matches TRBD2 (6 bases). There are 14 residues in the CDR3. Germline CDR1 is SGDLS and CDR2 is YYNGEE. The V end lost 1 base, the J end lost 11 bases, and 16 bases lay between the germline ends. Combining the CDR3 with reference TRBV9 and TRBJ2-1 gives the whole variable domain DSGVTQTPKHLITATGQRVTLRCSPRSGDLSVYWYQQSLDQGLQFLIQYYNGEERAKGNILERFSAQQFPDLHSELNLSSLELGDSALYFCASSVSAGTAKQFFGPGTRLTVL.

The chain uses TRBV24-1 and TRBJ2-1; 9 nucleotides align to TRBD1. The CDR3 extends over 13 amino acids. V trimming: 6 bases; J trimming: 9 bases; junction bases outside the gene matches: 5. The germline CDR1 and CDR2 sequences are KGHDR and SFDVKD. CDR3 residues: CATSITGGGEQFF. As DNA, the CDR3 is TGTGCCACCAGTATTACAGGGGGCGGTGAGCAGTTCTTC.

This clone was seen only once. The chain's CDR3 is CASSSWTSGRGYEQYF. For the CDR3, the DNA is TGCGCCAGCAGCTCGTGGACTAGCGGGAGAGGCTACGAGCAGTACTTC. The chain employs TRBV5-1 and TRBJ2-7; the match to TRBD2 covers 13 bases. Per the germline V gene, CDR1 is SGHRS and CDR2 is YFSETQ. CDR3 length: 16 residues. With 3 bases clipped from V and 3 bases from J, the junction kept 6 bases outside the gene matches.